This TCR beta chain was profiled in a study of blood T cell repertoires in COVID-19. Study details: Material from acute and convalescent COVID-19 was sourced from the United States, Italy and Spain.

The table came from immunoSEQ multiplex PCR; TCRdb's copy has only in-frame clones and leaves some out. The sample carries a few hundred thousand clones, roughly 86% recorded once. The Seattle patients, enrolled during active infection, were followed longitudinally. The J segment lost 6 bases and the V segment lost 2 bases, leaving 2 bases of the junction unmatched. The CDR3 totals 14 residues. Looked up from germline, CDR1 is LNHDA and CDR2 is SQIVND (reference sequence). The sample consisted of peripheral blood. The chain uses TRBV19 and TRBJ1-5; 9 bases agree with TRBD1. The receptor was derived from a woman under 40 with COVID-19, enrolled during active disease. DNA of the CDR3: TGTGCCAGTAGTATAAGGGACAGGGCTCAGCCCCAGCATTTT. Translation: CASSIRDRAQPQHF.